The 4 T cell receptor beta chains reported below all come from one sample, sequenced in a study of cytomegalovirus exposure and HLA in healthy donors. The PCR employed 60 Vbeta primers together with 13 Jbeta primers. Profiled with immunoSEQ multiplex PCR; TCRdb holds only in-frame clones, not every one. Among approximately 110,000 clones listed, 55% to 75% were seen once. The sequenced material came from PBMCs. The source is a man aged 25 to 40 in good health and CMV-seropositive.

The chain joins TRBV18 to TRBJ2-7; TRBD1 matches at 12 bases. Looked up from germline, CDR1 is KGHSH and CDR2 is LQKENI. V lost 6 bases, J lost 4 bases, and 4 bases stayed unmatched. The CDR3 loop spans 14 amino acids. In DNA, the CDR3 is TGTGCCAGCTCGCGGGACAGGGGGCAGTACGAGCAGTACTTC. This encodes CASSRDRGQYEQYF.

Only a few counts were recorded for this clone. V is TRBV13 and J is TRBJ2-2; 7 bases line up with TRBD1. The J segment lost 0 bases and the V segment lost 6 bases, leaving 1 base of the junction unmatched. From germline, CDR1 is PRHDT and CDR2 FYEKMQ (reference sequence). The CDR3 loop spans 14 amino acids. The CDR3 sequence: CASRQGANTGELFF. Written as DNA, the CDR3 is TGTGCCAGCAGGCAGGGGGCGAACACCGGGGAGCTGTTTTTT.

This chain connects TRBV6-5 to TRBJ1-4, with D perhaps TRBD1 (5 bases). V was cut by 8 bases and J by 4 bases, with 11 bases left in between. The CDR3 sequence is 13 residues long. Looked up from germline, CDR1 is MNHEY and CDR2 is SVGAGI. CDR3 sequence (DNA): TGTGCCAGCGGTTGGGGCTTTAATGAAAAACTGTTTTTT. Amino acids: CASGWGFNEKLFF.

This clone was recorded only once. V usage is TRBV5-4 and J usage is TRBJ1-4, with a weak D call TRBD1 (6 bases). Trimming cost V 3 bases and J 8 bases, with 14 bases left between them. The CDR3 contains 14 residues. CDR1 and CDR2 (germline): SGHNT, YYREEE (reference sequence). Here the CDR3 reads CASSSGLGQEKLFF. The CDR3 nucleotides are TGTGCCAGCAGCTCCGGACTCGGACAGGAAAAACTGTTTTTT.